Sequencing of this T cell receptor (beta chain) was carried out in a study of blood T cell repertoires in COVID-19. Study context: The origin of the acute and convalescent COVID-19 samples was the United States, Italy and Spain. Sources were T cells, B-cell-depleted T cells, or PBMCs; the material itself was cDNA or gDNA.

This CDR3 has 13 amino acids. The V end lost 1 base, the J end lost 6 bases, and 7 bases lay between the germline ends. Germline V lookup: CDR1 SGHAT, CDR2 FQNNGV. Living in about two dozen US areas, the participants were between roughly 18 and 90 years of age. Using immunoSEQ multiplex PCR, the repertoire was profiled, and TCRdb retains in-frame clones only, with some absent. This table holds hundreds of thousands of clones, about 85% found once. This clonotype was obtained from a woman younger than 35 with acute COVID-19. The sequenced sample was PBMCs or T cells enriched from blood (not recorded which). The chain employs TRBV11-2 and TRBJ2-1; D not resolved. The CDR3 DNA is TGTGCCAGCAGCTTAGGGCCCCGCAATGAGCAGTTCTTC. Translated: CASSLGPRNEQFF.